The clone carrying this T cell receptor beta chain was picked up a small number of times. No antigen is known for it. V was pared by 3 bases and J by 2 bases, with 8 bases between. Looked up from germline, CDR1 is LNHDA and CDR2 is SQIVND (reference sequence). The CDR3 totals 14 residues. The data stem from a study of T cell responses to AZD1222 COVID-19 vaccine. Study-wide context: The study pooled second doses at about 4 or about 12 weeks. Broader study findings: Spike-specific TCR breadth and depth rose after two AZD1222 doses. Baseline seropositives among AZD1222 recipients totaled only five or six. White British people made up most donors, females outnumbered males, and clonal diversity was possibly underestimated.

Profiled with immunoSEQ multiplex PCR; TCRdb holds only in-frame clones, not every one. The table lists over 100,000 clones, approximately 90% of them singletons. The sample was peripheral blood, taken on day 0 of AZD1222 vaccination. This TCR came from an adult in good health. The rearrangement links TRBV19 to TRBJ1-5; the D is unclear. The CDR3 nucleotides read TGTGCCAGTAGTATGCAAGGACGCAATCAGCCCCAGCATTTT. This gives the protein CASSMQGRNQPQHF.